One and the same sample provided the 4 T cell receptor beta chains below, sequenced in a study of blood T cell repertoires in COVID-19 (dated by TCRdb to the early 2020s). Library preparation employed the immunoSEQ multiplex PCR assay. Entries here come from immuneACCESS through TCRdb and include only in-frame sequences with V and J called. Some clones fail to appear in such tables; in the studies checked, an unresolved V gene covers under half of the shortfall, and the cause of the remainder is unknown. For this sample the table gives 80,000 or so clones, of which roughly 89% were detected only once. Jointly, the top ten make up roughly 2.1% of the sample. The sample comprised peripheral blood. The receptors stem from a man in his fifties with acute or convalescent COVID-19.

The chain recombines TRBV19 with TRBJ2-4; 11 bases are shared with TRBD2. This CDR3 contains 18 residues. Losses at the gene ends were 6 bases for V and 2 bases for J; bases not matched to a gene: 12. Germline CDR1 reads LNHDA; CDR2 reads SQIVND (reference sequence). The CDR3 DNA sequence: TGTGCCAGTAGGCAAGGGACTAGCGGAAGGTTGACCAAAAACATTCAGTACTTC. Translation: CASRQGTSGRLTKNIQYF.

The genes are TRBV20-1 and TRBJ2-7, with no clear D. The CDR3 runs to 11 residues. Germline CDR1 DFQATT, CDR2 SNEGSKA (reference sequence). V was clipped by 0 bases and J by 5 bases, with 5 bases between them. CDR3 DNA sequence: TGCAGTGCTAGAGATTCCGACGAGCAGTACTTC. This translates into CSARDSDEQYF.

The chain recombines TRBV4-1 with TRBJ1-5; no firm D call. Germline CDR1 is MGHRA and CDR2 is YSYEKL. Trimming pared 1 base from V and 2 bases from J, leaving 9 bases between. The CDR3 consists of 15 residues. The DNA of the CDR3 is TGCGCCAGCAGCCAAGGTGAGGGTGGCAATCAGCCCCAGCATTTT. Translation: CASSQGEGGNQPQHF.

This sequence joins TRBV11-2 and TRBJ1-5; possibly TRBD1 for D (5 bases). The CDR3 length is 16 residues. Germline CDR1 reads SGHAT; CDR2 reads FQNNGV. In DNA, the CDR3 is TGTGCACGTCCGGAGCAGGGTTATCGTAGCAATCAGCCCCAGCATTTT. This codes for CARPEQGYRSNQPQHF.